The source of this T cell receptor beta chain is a study of cytomegalovirus exposure and HLA in healthy donors. The study's findings and limits: Confirmation in vitro established that three CMV-associated chains were specific for CMV antigens. It was taken for granted in presence/absence analyses that sequencing depth across donors was roughly uniform.

The CDR3 runs to 14 residues. V lost 1 base, J lost 5 bases, and 11 bases lay in between. Germline assignment: CDR1 PRHDT and CDR2 FYEKMQ (reference sequence). Healthy bone marrow donors made up the donors. In the PCR, 60 Vbeta and 13 Jbeta primers were used. TCRdb keeps only in-frame clones here, not all; method: immunoSEQ multiplex PCR. Found here are 150,000 to 200,000 clones, around 72% of them singletons; the top ten hold about 7%. Comments on this clone: Its antigen is unknown.

The sequence came from a man in his forties in good health and CMV-seropositive. The chain carries TRBV13 and TRBJ2-5; no firm D call. The sequencing sample was made of PBMCs. For the CDR3, the DNA is TGTGCCAGCAGCTTAGATGACCCGGAGGAGACCCAGTACTTC. Its translation: CASSLDDPEETQYF.